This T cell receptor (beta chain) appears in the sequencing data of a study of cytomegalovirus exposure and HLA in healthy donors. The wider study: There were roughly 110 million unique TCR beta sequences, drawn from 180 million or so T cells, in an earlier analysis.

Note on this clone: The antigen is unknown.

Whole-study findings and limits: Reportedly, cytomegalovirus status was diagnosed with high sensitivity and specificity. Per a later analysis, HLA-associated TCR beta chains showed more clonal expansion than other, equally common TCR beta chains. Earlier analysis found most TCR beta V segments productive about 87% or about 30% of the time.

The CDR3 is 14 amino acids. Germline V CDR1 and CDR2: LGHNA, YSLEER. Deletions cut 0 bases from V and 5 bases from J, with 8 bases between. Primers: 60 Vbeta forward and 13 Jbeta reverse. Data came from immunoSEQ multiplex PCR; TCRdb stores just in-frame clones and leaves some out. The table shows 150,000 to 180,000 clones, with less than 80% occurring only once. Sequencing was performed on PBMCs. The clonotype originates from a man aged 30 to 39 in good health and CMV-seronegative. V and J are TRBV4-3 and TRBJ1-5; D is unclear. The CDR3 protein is CASSQEVSHQPQHF. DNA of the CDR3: TGCGCCAGCAGCCAAGAGGTGAGTCATCAGCCCCAGCATTTT.